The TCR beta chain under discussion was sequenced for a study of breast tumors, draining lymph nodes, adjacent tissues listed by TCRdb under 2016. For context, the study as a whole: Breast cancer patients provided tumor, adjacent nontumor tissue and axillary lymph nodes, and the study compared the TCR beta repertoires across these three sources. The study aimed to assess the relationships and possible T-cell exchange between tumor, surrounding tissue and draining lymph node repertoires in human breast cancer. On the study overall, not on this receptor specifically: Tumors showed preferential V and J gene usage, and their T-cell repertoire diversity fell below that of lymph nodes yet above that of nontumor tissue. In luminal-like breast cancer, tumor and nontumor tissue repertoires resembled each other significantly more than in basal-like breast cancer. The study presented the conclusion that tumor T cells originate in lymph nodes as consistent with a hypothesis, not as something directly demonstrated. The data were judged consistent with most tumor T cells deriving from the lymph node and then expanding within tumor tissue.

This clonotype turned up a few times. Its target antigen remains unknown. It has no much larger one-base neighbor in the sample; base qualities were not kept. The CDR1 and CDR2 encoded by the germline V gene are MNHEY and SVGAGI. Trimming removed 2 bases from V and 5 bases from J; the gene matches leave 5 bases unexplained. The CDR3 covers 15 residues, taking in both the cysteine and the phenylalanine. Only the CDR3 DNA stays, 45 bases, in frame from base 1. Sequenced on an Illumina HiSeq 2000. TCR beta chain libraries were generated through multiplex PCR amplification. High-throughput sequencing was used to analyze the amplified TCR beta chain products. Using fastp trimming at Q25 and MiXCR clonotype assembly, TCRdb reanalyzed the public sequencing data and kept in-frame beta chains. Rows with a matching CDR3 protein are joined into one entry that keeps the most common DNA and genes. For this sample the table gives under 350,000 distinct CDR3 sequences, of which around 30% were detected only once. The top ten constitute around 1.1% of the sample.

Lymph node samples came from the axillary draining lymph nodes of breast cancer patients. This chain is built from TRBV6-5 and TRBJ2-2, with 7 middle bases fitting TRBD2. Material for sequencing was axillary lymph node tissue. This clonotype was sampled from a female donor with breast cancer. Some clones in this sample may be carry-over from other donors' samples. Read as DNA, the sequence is TGTGCCAGCAGTTACAGGCGGGAGAGGACCGGGGAGCTGTTTTTT. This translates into CASSYRRERTGELFF.